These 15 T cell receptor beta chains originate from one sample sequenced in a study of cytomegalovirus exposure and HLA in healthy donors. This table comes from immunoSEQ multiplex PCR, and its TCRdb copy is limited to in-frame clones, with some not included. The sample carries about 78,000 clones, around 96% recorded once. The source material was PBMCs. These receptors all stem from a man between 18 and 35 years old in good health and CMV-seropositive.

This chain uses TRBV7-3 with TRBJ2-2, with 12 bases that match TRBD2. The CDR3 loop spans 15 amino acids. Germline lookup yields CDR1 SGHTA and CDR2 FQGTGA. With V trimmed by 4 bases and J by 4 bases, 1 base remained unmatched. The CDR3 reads CASSSSGRATGELFF. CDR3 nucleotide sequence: TGTGCCAGCAGCTCTAGCGGGAGGGCCACCGGGGAGCTGTTTTTT.

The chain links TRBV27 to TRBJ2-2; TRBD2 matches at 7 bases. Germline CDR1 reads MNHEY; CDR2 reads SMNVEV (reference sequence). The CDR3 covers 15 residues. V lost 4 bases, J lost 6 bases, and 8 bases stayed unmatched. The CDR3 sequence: CASSSRGLGAGELFF. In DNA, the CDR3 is TGTGCCAGCAGTTCTCGCGGACTAGGCGCCGGGGAGCTGTTTTTT.

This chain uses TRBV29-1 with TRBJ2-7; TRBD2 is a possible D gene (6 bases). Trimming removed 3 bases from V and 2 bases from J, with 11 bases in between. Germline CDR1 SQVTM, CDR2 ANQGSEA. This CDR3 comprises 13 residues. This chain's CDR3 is CSVDGGRPYEQYF. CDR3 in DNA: TGCAGCGTTGATGGAGGGAGACCCTACGAGCAGTACTTC.

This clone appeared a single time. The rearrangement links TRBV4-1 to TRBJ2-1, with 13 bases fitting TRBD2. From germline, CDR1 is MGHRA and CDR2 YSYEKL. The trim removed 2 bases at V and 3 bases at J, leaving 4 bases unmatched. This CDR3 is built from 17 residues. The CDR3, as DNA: TGCGCCAGCAGCCAACGACTAGCGGGAGGAAACTACAATGAGCAGTTCTTC. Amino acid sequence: CASSQRLAGGNYNEQFF.

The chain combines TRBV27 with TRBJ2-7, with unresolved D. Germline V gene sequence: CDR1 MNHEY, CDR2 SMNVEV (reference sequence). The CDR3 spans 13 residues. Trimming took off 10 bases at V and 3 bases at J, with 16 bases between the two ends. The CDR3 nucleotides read TGTGCCACCACGAGTACCGGCGGCTACGAGCAGTACTTC. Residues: CATTSTGGYEQYF.

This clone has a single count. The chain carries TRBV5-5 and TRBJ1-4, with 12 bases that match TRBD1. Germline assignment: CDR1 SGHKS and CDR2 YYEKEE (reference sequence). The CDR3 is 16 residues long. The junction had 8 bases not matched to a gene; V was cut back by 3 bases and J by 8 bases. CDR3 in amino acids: CASSSLTGTGGEKLFF. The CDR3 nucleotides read TGTGCCAGCAGCTCCCTAACCGGGACAGGGGGCGAAAAACTGTTTTTT.

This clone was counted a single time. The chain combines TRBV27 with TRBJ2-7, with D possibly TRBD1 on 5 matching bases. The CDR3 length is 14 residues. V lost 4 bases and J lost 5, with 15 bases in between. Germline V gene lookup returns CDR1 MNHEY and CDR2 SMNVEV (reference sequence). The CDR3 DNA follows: TGTGCCAGCAGTTCCCCAGGGTTACGGCACGAGCAGTACTTC. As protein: CASSSPGLRHEQYF.

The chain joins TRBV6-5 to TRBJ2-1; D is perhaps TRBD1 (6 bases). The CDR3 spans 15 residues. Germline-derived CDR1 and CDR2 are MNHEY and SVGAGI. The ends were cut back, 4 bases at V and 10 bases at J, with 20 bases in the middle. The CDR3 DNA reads TGTGCCAGCAGTTCACGCATTTCTTCAGGGGTCGAGCAGTTCTTC. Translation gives CASSSRISSGVEQFF.

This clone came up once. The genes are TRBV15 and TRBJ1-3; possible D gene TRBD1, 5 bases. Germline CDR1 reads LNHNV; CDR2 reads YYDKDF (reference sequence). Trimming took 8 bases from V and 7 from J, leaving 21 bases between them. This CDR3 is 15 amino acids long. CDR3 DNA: TGTGCCACCGGGGTCGGGGGAGGTTCTTCCAACACCATATATTTT. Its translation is CATGVGGGSSNTIYF.

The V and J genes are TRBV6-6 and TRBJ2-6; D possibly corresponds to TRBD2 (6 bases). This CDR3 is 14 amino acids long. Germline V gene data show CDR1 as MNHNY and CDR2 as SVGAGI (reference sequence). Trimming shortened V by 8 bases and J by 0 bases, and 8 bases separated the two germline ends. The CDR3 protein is CASWRASGANVLTF. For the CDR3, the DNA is TGTGCCAGCTGGAGGGCCTCTGGGGCCAACGTCCTGACTTTC.

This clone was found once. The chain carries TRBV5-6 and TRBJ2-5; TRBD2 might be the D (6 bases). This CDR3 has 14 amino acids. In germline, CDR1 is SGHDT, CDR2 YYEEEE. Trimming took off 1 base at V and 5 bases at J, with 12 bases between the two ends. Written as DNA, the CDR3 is TGTGCCAGCAGCTTGAGGGACTGGTCGGAGACCCAGTACTTC. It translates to CASSLRDWSETQYF.

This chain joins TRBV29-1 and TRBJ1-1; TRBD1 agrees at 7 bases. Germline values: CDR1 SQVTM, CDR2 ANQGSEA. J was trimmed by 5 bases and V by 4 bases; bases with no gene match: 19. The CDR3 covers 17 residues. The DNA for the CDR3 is TGCAGCGTTGCAACGGCGGGAGGGGGCCCTTTAGAGACTGAAGCTTTCTTT. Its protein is CSVATAGGGPLETEAFF.

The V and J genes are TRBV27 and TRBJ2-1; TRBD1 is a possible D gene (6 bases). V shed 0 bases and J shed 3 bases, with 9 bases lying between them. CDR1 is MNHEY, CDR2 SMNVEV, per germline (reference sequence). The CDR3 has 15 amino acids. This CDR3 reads CASSLSDSRYNEQFF. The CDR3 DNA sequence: TGTGCCAGCAGTTTATCGGACAGTCGCTACAATGAGCAGTTCTTC.

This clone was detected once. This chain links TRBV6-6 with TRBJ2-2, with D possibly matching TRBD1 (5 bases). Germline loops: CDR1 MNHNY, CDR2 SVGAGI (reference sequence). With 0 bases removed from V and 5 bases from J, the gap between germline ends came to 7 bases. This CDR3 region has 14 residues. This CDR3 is CASSYSRQTGELFF. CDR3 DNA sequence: TGTGCCAGCAGTTACTCCCGACAGACCGGGGAGCTGTTTTTT.

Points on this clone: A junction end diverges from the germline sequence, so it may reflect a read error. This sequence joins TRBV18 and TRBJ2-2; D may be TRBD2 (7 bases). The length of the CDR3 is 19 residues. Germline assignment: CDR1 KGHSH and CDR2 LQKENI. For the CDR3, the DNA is TGTGCCAGCTCACCATTAGCCGGGACTAACGGAGGGGACACTGGGGAGCTGTTTTTT. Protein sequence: CASSPLAGTNGGDTGELFF.